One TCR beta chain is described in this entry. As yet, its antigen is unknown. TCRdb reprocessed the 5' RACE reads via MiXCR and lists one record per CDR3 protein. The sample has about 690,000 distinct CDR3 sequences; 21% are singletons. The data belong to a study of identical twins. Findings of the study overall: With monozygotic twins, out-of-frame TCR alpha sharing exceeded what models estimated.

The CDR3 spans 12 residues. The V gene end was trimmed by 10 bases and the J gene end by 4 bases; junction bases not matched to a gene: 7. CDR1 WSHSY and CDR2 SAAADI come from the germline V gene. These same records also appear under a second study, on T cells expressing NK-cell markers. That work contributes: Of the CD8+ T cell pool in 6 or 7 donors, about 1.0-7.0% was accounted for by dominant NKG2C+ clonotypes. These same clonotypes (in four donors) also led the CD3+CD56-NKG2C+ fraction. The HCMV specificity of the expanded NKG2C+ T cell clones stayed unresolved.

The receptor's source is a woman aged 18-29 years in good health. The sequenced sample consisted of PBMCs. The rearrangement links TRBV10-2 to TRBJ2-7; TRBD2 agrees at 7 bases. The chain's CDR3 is CATEYSGYEQYF. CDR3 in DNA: TGCGCCACCGAATATAGCGGGTACGAGCAGTACTTC.